This TCR beta chain is from a study of T-cell reconstitution after alpha-beta-depleted transplantation in children. Study results and limitations: High day-60 TCRbeta diversity in some patients came from surviving recipient T cells and thymic progenitors. A year had passed since transplant, and T-cell counts and diversity by then came mostly from newly produced T cells. Expanded graft clones numbering several hundred reportedly gave rise to alpha-beta T cells about two months after transplant.

TCRbeta library construction was performed incorporating unique molecular identifiers. TCRdb passed the PCR reads through MiXCR, listing each CDR3 protein once. Of approximately 500,000 distinct CDR3 sequences listed, 25% to 30% are singletons. This clonotype was seen more than once but under ten times. Its antigen remains unknown. The germline V gene encodes CDR1 SGHRS and CDR2 YFSETQ. This CDR3 contains 15 residues. Trimming stripped 4 bases from V and 3 bases from J, with 14 bases between. This receptor was taken from a boy younger than two with Wiskott-Aldrich syndrome, due to receive a stem cell transplant. The source was PBMCs, collected before TCRalphabeta/CD19-depleted stem cell transplant. The chain couples TRBV5-1 to TRBJ2-1, with a tentative D call TRBD1 (7 bases). In nucleotides, the CDR3 is TGCGCCAGCAGCGCGGGACAGAGTCTCTACAATGAGCAGTTCTTC. It translates to CASSAGQSLYNEQFF. The full variable domain, rest sourced from reference TRBV5-1 and TRBJ2-1, is KAGVTQTPRYLIKTRGQQVTLSCSPISGHRSVSWYQQTPGQGLQFLFEYFSETQRNKGNFPGRFSGRQFSNSRSEMNVSTLELGDSALYLCASSAGQSLYNEQFFGPGTRLTVL.